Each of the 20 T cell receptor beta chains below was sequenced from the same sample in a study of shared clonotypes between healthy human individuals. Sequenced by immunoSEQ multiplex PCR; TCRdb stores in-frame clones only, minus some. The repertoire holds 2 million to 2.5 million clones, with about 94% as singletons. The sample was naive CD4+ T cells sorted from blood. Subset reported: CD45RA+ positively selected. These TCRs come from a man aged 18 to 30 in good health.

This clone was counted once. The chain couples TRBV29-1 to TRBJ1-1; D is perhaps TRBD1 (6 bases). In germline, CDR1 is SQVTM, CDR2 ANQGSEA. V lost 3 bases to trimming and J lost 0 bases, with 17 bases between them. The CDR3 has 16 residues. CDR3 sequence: CSVDKGEDRLNTEAFF. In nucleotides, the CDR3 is TGCAGCGTTGATAAGGGGGAGGATCGACTGAACACTGAAGCTTTCTTT.

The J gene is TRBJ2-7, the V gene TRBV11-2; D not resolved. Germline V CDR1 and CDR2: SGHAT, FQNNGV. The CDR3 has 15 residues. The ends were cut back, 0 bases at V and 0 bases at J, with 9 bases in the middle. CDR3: CASSLEAARSYEQYF. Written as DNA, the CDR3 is TGTGCCAGCAGCTTAGAGGCGGCGCGCTCCTACGAGCAGTACTTC.

The CDR3 loop is CAWSRRSGQLNQPQHF. In DNA, the CDR3 is TGTGCCTGGAGTAGACGGTCAGGGCAGTTAAATCAGCCCCAGCATTTT. The chain joins TRBV30 to TRBJ1-5; D might be TRBD1 (5 bases). This CDR3 spans 16 amino acids. Trimming stripped 2 bases from V and 4 bases from J, with 18 bases between. Germline CDR1 and CDR2: GTSNPN and SVGIG (reference sequence).

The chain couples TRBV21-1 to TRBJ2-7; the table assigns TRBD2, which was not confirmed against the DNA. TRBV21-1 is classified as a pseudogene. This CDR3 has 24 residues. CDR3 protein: CASSKGGPPPGLAEGFRGLYEQYF. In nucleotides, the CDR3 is TGTGCCAGCAGCAAAGGAGGCCCTCCCCCCGGACTAGCGGAAGGATTCCGGGGGTTATACGAGCAGTACTTC.

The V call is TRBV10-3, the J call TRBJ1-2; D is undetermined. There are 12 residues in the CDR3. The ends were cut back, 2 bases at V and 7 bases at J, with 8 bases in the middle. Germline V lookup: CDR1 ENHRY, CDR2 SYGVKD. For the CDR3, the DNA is TGTGCCATCAGTGAGATTACAGCTGGCTACACCTTC. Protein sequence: CAISEITAGYTF.

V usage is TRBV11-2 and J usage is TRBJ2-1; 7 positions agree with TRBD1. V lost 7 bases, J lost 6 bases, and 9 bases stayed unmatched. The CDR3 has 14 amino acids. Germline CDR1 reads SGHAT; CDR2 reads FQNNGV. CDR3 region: CASTVDRTTNEQFF. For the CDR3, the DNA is TGTGCCAGCACCGTGGACAGGACGACCAATGAGCAGTTCTTC.

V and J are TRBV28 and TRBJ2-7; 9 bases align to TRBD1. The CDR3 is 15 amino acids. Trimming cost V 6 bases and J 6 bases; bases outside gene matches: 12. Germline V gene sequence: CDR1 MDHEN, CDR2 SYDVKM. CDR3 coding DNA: TGTGCCAGCAGACCCAGCAGGACAGGGGACCCCGAGCAGTACTTC. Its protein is CASRPSRTGDPEQYF.

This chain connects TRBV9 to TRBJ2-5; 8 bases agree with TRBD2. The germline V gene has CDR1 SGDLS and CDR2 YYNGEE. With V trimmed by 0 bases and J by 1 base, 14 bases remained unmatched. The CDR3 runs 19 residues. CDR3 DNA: TGTGCCAGCAGCGTAGCAATTTCTGGAGCGGGGGCCTTCCAAGAGACCCAGTACTTC. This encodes CASSVAISGAGAFQETQYF.

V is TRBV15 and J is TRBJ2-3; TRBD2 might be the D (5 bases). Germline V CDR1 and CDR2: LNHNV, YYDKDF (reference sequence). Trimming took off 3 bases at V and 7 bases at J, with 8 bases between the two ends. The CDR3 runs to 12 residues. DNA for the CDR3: TGTGCCACCAGCAGGGACTCAAATACGCAGTATTTT. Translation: CATSRDSNTQYF. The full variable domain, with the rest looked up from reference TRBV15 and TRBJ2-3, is DAMVIQNPRYQVTQFGKPVTLSCSQTLNHNVMYWYQQKSSQAPKLLFHYYDKDFNNEADTPDNFQSRRPNTSFCFLDIRSPGLGDTAMYLCATSRDSNTQYFGPGTRLTVL.

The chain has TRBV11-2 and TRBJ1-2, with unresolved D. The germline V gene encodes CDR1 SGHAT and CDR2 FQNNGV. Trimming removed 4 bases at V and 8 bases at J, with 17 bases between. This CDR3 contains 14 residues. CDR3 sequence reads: CASSSPKGAGGYTF. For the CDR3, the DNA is TGTGCCAGCAGCTCACCCAAGGGAGCTGGGGGCTACACCTTC.

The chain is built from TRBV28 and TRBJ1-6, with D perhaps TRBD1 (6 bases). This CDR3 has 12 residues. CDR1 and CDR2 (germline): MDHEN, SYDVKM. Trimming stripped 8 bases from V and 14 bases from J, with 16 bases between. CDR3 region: CASSPGAAALHF. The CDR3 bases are TGTGCCAGCTCCCCGGGGGCCGCGGCCCTCCACTTT.

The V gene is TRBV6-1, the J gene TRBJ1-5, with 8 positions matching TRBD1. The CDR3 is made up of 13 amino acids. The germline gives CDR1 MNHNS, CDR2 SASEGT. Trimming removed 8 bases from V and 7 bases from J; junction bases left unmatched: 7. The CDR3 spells CASRDRGEQPQHF. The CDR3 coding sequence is TGTGCCAGCCGAGACAGGGGCGAACAGCCCCAGCATTTT.

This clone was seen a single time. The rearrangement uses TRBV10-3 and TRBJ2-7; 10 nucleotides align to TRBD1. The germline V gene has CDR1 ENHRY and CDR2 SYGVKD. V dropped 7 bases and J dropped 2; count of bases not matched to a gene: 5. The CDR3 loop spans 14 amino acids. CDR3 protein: CAIKRDRGTYEQYF. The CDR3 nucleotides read TGTGCCATCAAGAGGGACAGGGGAACCTACGAGCAGTACTTC.

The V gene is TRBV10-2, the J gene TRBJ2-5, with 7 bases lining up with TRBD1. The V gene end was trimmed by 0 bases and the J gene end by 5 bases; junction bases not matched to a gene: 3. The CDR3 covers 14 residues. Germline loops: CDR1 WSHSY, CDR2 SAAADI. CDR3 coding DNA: TGCGCCAGCAGTGAGTCGGGACAGCGGGAGACCCAGTACTTC. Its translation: CASSESGQRETQYF.

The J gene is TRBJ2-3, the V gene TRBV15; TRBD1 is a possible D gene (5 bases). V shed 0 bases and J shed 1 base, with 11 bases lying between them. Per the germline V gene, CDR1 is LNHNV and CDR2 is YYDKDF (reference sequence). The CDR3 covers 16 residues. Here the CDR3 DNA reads TGTGCCACCAGCAGAGACCGGCCCAGGGGCACAGATACGCAGTATTTT. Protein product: CATSRDRPRGTDTQYF.

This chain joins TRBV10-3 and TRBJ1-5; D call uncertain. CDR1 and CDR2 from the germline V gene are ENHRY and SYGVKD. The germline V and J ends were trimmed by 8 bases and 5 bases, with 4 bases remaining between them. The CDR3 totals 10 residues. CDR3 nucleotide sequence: TGTGCCATCCTCCATCAGCCCCAGCATTTT. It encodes CAILHQPQHF.

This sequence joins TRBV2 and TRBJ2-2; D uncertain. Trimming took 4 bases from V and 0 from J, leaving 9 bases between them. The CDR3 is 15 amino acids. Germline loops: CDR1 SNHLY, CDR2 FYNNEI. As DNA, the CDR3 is TGTGCCAGCAGTGTCATGGGGTCGAACACCGGGGAGCTGTTTTTT. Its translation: CASSVMGSNTGELFF.

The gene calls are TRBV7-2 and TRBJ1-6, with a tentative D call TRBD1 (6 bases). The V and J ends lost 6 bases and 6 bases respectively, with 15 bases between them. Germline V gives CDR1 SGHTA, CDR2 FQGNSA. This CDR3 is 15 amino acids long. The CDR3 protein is CASRKDRISNSPLHF. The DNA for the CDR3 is TGTGCCAGCAGGAAAGACAGGATCTCTAATTCACCCCTCCACTTT.

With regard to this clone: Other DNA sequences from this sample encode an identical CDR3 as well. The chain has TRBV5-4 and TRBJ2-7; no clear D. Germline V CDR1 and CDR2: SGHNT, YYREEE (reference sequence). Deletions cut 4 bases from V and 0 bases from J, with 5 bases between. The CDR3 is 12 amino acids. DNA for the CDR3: TGTGCCAGCAGCCGCGACTCCTACGAGCAGTACTTC. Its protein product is CASSRDSYEQYF.

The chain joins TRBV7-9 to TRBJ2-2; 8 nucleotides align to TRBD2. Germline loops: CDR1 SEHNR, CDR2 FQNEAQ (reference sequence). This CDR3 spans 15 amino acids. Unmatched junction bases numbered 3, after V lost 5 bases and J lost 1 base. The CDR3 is CASSPGTRNTGELFF. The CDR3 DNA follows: TGTGCCAGCAGCCCCGGGACTAGGAACACCGGGGAGCTGTTTTTT. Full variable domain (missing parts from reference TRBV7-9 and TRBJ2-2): DTGVSQNPRHKITKRGQNVTFRCDPISEHNRLYWYRQTLGQGPEFLTYFQNEAQLEKSRLLSDRFSAERPKGSFSTLEIQRTEQGDSAMYLCASSPGTRNTGELFFGEGSRLTVL.